Following are 23 T cell receptor beta chains from one sample sequenced in a study of regulatory T cells in long-lasting Graves disease. Relying on iRepertoire HTBI primers and Arm-PCR of CDR3 regions, the team built TCR beta libraries. TCRdb re-derived calls from the multiplex PCR reads in MiXCR, one entry per CDR3 protein. The sample has about 460,000 distinct CDR3 sequences, under 25% seen once. Specified time point: persistent/refractory GD, antithyroid drugs over 5 years with positive TRAb. Preparation of the TCR library used RNA extracted from PBMCs. The sequenced sample was peripheral blood mononuclear cells (PBMCs), obtained when the disease was refractory, from a patient treated with antithyroid drugs. The receptors come from a female donor with Graves disease.

The chain carries TRBV29-1 and TRBJ2-7; D perhaps matches TRBD1 (6 bases). The CDR3 totals 13 residues. Germline V gene sequence: CDR1 SQVTM, CDR2 ANQGSEA. Trimming took 6 bases from V and 7 from J, leaving 19 bases between them. CDR3 DNA: TGCAGCGTCCGGACAGAAGCCTACGATGAGCAGTACTTC. Translating gives CSVRTEAYDEQYF.

The CDR3 loop is CSARGWDSYEQYF. The CDR3 nucleotides read TGCAGTGCTAGAGGTTGGGACTCCTACGAGCAGTACTTC. This chain links TRBV20-1 with TRBJ2-7; D gene ambiguous. The CDR3 consists of 13 residues. Trimming shortened V by 1 base and J by 0 bases, and 7 bases separated the two germline ends. Germline V gene lookup returns CDR1 DFQATT and CDR2 SNEGSKA (reference sequence).

This clonotype has only a few counts. The V gene is TRBV14, the J gene TRBJ2-4; D is unresolved. Germline V lookup: CDR1 SGHDN, CDR2 FVKESK. CDR3 length: 14 amino acids. Trimming removed 3 bases at V and 1 base at J, with 7 bases between. The CDR3 region is CASSQDLAKNIQYF. CDR3 DNA sequence: TGTGCCAGCAGCCAGGACCTCGCCAAAAACATTCAGTACTTC. Full variable domain (remainder filled in from reference TRBV14 and TRBJ2-4): EAGVTQFPSHSVIEKGQTVTLRCDPISGHDNLYWYRRVMGKEIKFLLHFVKESKQDESGMPNNRFLAERTGGTYSTLKVQPAELEDSGVYFCASSQDLAKNIQYFGAGTRLSVL.

Worth noting for this clonotype: This may stem from a read error, because a much larger clone lies one nucleotide away. The V gene is TRBV29-1, the J gene TRBJ2-5, with D unresolved. The V gene's germline CDR1 is SQVTM and CDR2 ANQGSEA. The CDR3 runs 12 residues. The CDR3 region has the DNA TGCAGCGTTGTAAAGGGAACGGAGACCCGGTACTTC. Translated: CSVVKGTETRYF. The variable domain in full, completed from reference TRBV29-1 and TRBJ2-5, reads SAVISQKPSRDICQRGTSLTIQCQVDSQVTMMFWYRQQPGQSLTLIATANQGSEATYESGFVIDKFPISRPNLTFSTLTVSNMSPEDSSIYLCSVVKGTETRYFGPGTRLLVL.

This clonotype was counted a few times. V usage is TRBV5-1 and J usage is TRBJ1-6; 7 bases line up with TRBD1. Germline V lookup: CDR1 SGHRS, CDR2 YFSETQ. CDR3 length: 16 residues. J lost 7 bases, V lost 3 bases, and 10 bases had no gene match. CDR3 sequence (DNA): TGCGCCAGCAGCTCAGAGGAAGGGGGCAACAATTCACCCCTCCACTTT. Protein product: CASSSEEGGNNSPLHF.

The gene calls are TRBV19 and TRBJ2-5; D is uncertain. Germline V gives CDR1 LNHDA, CDR2 SQIVND (reference sequence). V was pared by 5 bases and J by 3 bases, with 10 bases between. The CDR3 extends over 13 amino acids. CDR3 amino acids: CASSSGPEETQYF. The CDR3 region has the DNA TGTGCCAGTAGTTCCGGGCCTGAAGAGACCCAGTACTTC.

J is TRBJ2-1 and V is TRBV27, with TRBD2 matching 10 bases. With 1 base clipped from V and 6 bases from J, the junction kept 6 bases outside the gene matches. This CDR3 is 16 amino acids long. Germline V CDR1 and CDR2: MNHEY, SMNVEV (reference sequence). CDR3 coding DNA: TGTGCCAGCAGTTTATTAGGCAGCGGGGGGGCCAATGAGCAGTTCTTC. Encoded protein: CASSLLGSGGANEQFF.

The J gene is TRBJ2-2, the V gene TRBV30; D is uncertain. Trimming took off 3 bases at V and 2 bases at J, with 7 bases between the two ends. The CDR3 spans 13 residues. CDR1 and CDR2 from the germline V gene are GTSNPN and SVGIG (reference sequence). CDR3 in DNA: TGTGCCTGGAGGGGCAGCAACACCGGGGAGCTGTTTTTT. Translation gives CAWRGSNTGELFF.

Note on this clonotype: A read error may be the cause here, since a much bigger clone is one base away. A read error is likely, as this CDR3 ends without the conserved phenylalanine or tryptophan. This sequence joins TRBV29-1 and TRBJ1-2, with TRBD1 matching 10 bases. Germline-derived CDR1 and CDR2 are SQVTM and ANQGSEA. The CDR3 contains 11 residues. Losses at the gene ends were 6 bases for V and 8 bases for J; bases not matched to a gene: 3. CDR3 loop: CSVGTGVGYTL. The CDR3 region has the DNA TGCAGCGTCGGGACAGGGGTCGGCTACACCCTC.

Concerning this clonotype: A much larger clonotype is one base distant, so this may be a read error. V is TRBV12-3 or TRBV12-4 and J is TRBJ1-2; the D is unclear. The CDR3 consists of 16 residues. Trimming left V 1 base short and J 10 bases short, with 22 bases between. CDR3 in DNA: TGTGCCAGCAGTTTAGTGGTCGGGATCGCCGCGGGCGACTACACCTTC. This codes for CASSLVVGIAAGDYTF.

This clonotype showed up many times. The chain combines TRBV7-2 with TRBJ2-7, with 7 nucleotides matching TRBD2. V lost 5 bases and J lost 3; bases outside the gene matches: 7. Looked up from germline, CDR1 is SGHTA and CDR2 is FQGNSA. This CDR3 comprises 14 residues. DNA for the CDR3: TGTGCCAGCAGCCTAAATGGGGGGGACTACGAGCAGTACTTC. Translating it yields CASSLNGGDYEQYF.

The sample holds a few counts of this clonotype. V is TRBV12-3 or TRBV12-4 and J is TRBJ1-6, with D possibly TRBD1 on 5 matching bases. V was trimmed by 6 bases and J by 4 bases, leaving 13 bases between them. This CDR3 has 15 amino acids. DNA for the CDR3: TGTGCCAGCAGCTCTACCGGGGCTTATAATTCACCCCTCCACTTT. Amino acids: CASSSTGAYNSPLHF.

The V gene is TRBV28, the J gene TRBJ2-1, with D perhaps TRBD1 (5 bases). Germline V gene sequence: CDR1 MDHEN, CDR2 SYDVKM. Trimming removed 3 bases from V and 5 bases from J, with 20 bases in between. This CDR3 comprises 17 residues. CDR3 DNA: TGTGCCAGCAGTTTTCTTACAGGCGTCGTAGGGGACAATGAGCAGTTCTTC. This gives the protein CASSFLTGVVGDNEQFF.

This clonotype was detected ten times or more. The CDR3 DNA reads TGTGCCAGCAGTCCCATGGGAGGGGGCGCAATCTATGGCTACACCTTC. Amino acids: CASSPMGGGAIYGYTF. The gene calls are TRBV11-2 and TRBJ1-2, with TRBD1 matching 7 bases. The CDR3 spans 16 residues. Germline assignment: CDR1 SGHAT and CDR2 FQNNGV. The V gene end was trimmed by 6 bases and the J gene end by 4 bases; junction bases not matched to a gene: 14. The whole variable domain, remainder taken from reference TRBV11-2 and TRBJ1-2, is EAGVAQSPRYKIIEKRQSVAFWCNPISGHATLYWYQQILGQGPKLLIQFQNNGVVDDSQLPKDRFSAERLKGVDSTLKIQPAKLEDSAVYLCASSPMGGGAIYGYTFGSGTRLTVV.

This clonotype appeared a few times. The V and J genes are TRBV3-1 and TRBJ1-6; no reliable D call. CDR1 is LGHDT, CDR2 YNNKEL, per germline (reference sequence). The CDR3 is made up of 13 amino acids. Trimming pared 0 bases from V and 8 bases from J, leaving 5 bases between. CDR3 sequence (DNA): TGTGCCAGCAGCCAAGATGGACATTCACCCCTCCACTTT. Protein product: CASSQDGHSPLHF.

The chain uses TRBV30 and TRBJ2-5; D not certain. V was cut by 2 bases and J by 5 bases, with 18 bases left in between. This CDR3 is built from 15 residues. Germline lookup yields CDR1 GTSNPN and CDR2 SVGIG (reference sequence). CDR3 DNA sequence: TGTGCCTGGAGTCTAACCGAAGACATAGCCGAGACCCAGTACTTC. Translation gives CAWSLTEDIAETQYF.

This clonotype was detected once. This may be a read error, as it is one base from a much larger clone. This chain uses TRBV6-1 with TRBJ1-4; maybe TRBD1 (6 bases). The V end was cut by 10 bases, the J end by 8 bases, with 17 bases between. CDR1 and CDR2 (germline): MNHNS, SASEGT. The CDR3 sequence is 13 residues long. Here the CDR3 reads CAIRGRVAEKLFF. For the CDR3, the DNA is TGTGCCATCAGGGGCAGGGTGGCGGAAAAACTGTTTTTT.

As for this clonotype: A much larger clone lies one base from this, so it may be a read error. The chain employs TRBV12-3 or TRBV12-4 and TRBJ2-7, with unresolved D. The V end lost 3 bases, the J end lost 6 bases, and 6 bases lay between the germline ends. The CDR3 loop spans 11 amino acids. Here the CDR3 DNA reads TGTGCCAGCAGTTTCCTGGTCGAGCAGTACTTC. Its translation: CASSFLVEQYF.

This sequence joins TRBV6-1 and TRBJ2-5, with 11 bases that match TRBD2. Per germline, CDR1 MNHNS and CDR2 SASEGT. The CDR3 is made up of 15 amino acids. V shed 6 bases and J 6 bases; nucleotides not matched to a gene: 9. CDR3 loop: CASSPIAGGPKTQYF. The CDR3 DNA sequence: TGTGCCAGCAGCCCTATAGCGGGGGGGCCAAAGACCCAGTACTTC.

This clonotype was picked up many times. V and J are TRBV7-2 and TRBJ2-7, with a possible D match to TRBD2 (6 bases). V shed 1 base and J shed 6 bases, with 16 bases lying between them. This CDR3 is built from 15 residues. Germline CDR1 and CDR2: SGHTA and FQGNSA. CDR3 in amino acids: CASSLVSALAGEQYF. The DNA of the CDR3 is TGTGCCAGCAGCTTAGTATCCGCACTAGCAGGCGAGCAGTACTTC.

This chain joins TRBV28 and TRBJ2-1; D is perhaps TRBD2 (6 bases). Trimming pared 7 bases from V and 1 base from J, leaving 11 bases between. The CDR3 runs 14 residues. CDR1 is MDHEN, CDR2 SYDVKM, per germline. CDR3 residues: CASISSVSYNEQFF. The CDR3 DNA reads TGTGCCAGCATTTCTAGCGTGTCCTACAATGAGCAGTTCTTC.

The DNA of the CDR3 is TGTGCCAGCAGCCCGGTAGGGTCAGGACTAGCGCGCTCTGGGGCCAACGTCCTGACTTTC. Its translation: CASSPVGSGLARSGANVLTF. The gene calls are TRBV6-1 and TRBJ2-6, with 9 bases matching TRBD2. CDR1 and CDR2 (germline): MNHNS, SASEGT. V shed 6 bases and J 0 bases; nucleotides not matched to a gene: 15. The length of the CDR3 is 20 residues.

In the case of this clonotype: Only one base separates this from a far larger clonotype, so it likely reflects a read error. The chain employs TRBV5-5 and TRBJ2-7; 15 bases map to TRBD2. The CDR3 sequence is 14 residues long. CDR1 and CDR2 (germline): SGHKS, YYEKEE (reference sequence). V dropped 4 bases and J dropped 6; count of bases not matched to a gene: 2. Written as DNA, the CDR3 is TGTGCCAGCAGCATGGGACTAGCGGGAGGCGAGCAGTACTTC. Translating gives CASSMGLAGGEQYF. Drawing the rest from reference TRBV5-5 and TRBJ2-7, the complete variable domain is DAGVTQSPTHLIKTRGQQVTLRCSPISGHKSVSWYQQVLGQGPQFIFQYYEKEERGRGNFPDRFSARQFPNYSSELNVNALLLGDSALYLCASSMGLAGGEQYFGPGTRLTVT.